This T cell receptor (beta chain) was sequenced in a study of blood T cell repertoires in COVID-19 (dated by TCRdb to 2018 to 2021). Looking at the study overall: The collaborator samples originated in the United States, Italy and Spain and spanned the acute and convalescent phases of COVID-19. Subjects who had been exposed to COVID-19, were actively infected with it, or had recovered from it provided the deeply sampled blood TCRbeta repertoires that made up the dataset. HLA class I and class II types, where available, came from metadata supplied by the sample provider rather than from assay-based typing. The material from the prospective study consisted of cDNA or gDNA derived from T cells, B-cell-depleted T cells, or PBMCs. Nearly every sample came with metadata listing a de-identified subject ID, COVID-19 status, age in years and sex. A freely available public database, intended as a resource for researchers studying the immune response to SARS-CoV-2, is where the repertoires were released. Samples came from the ongoing ImmuneRACE study (first 160 participants) plus 1,254 subjects from 6 global collaborators. The investigation overall reported the following: The quantity of clinical and demographic metadata differed by source and by participant and was supplied without curation.

Including cysteine and phenylalanine, the CDR3 has 14 amino acids. The only DNA kept is the CDR3, 42 bases in frame from the first base. V gives up 1 base and J gives up 2 bases, and the segment between their germline ends measures 9 bases. Sequences SGHRS (CDR1) and YFSETQ (CDR2) are obtained from the germline V gene. TCRbeta CDR3 regions were amplified from genomic DNA using the immunoSEQ Assay, a bias-controlled multiplex PCR. Per the original workflow: Within the assay, amplification of reference gene primers was used to estimate how many nucleated cells each sample contained. Sequence reads were collapsed and filtered to measure the absolute abundance of every unique TCRbeta CDR3 rearrangement. For each sample, productive Simpson clonality was calculated as the square root of Simpson's diversity index over productive rearrangements. This is the immuneACCESS table as TCRdb keeps it, with only in-frame sequences that have V and J called. A part of the clones is gone; compared with another copy, unresolved V genes explain less than half, and the rest is unexplained. From that table come the V and J calls and clone size; the DNA was used to work out D and trimming. Counted in this sample were 450,000 or so clones; around 90% of them appeared once. Less than 0.95% of the sample rests with the top ten.

A note on this clone: Which antigen it targets is not known. Base qualities are not at hand, and no much larger clone is one base apart.

One collaborating source in Seattle enrolled patients during active infection and followed them longitudinally through the course of disease. Whole blood was collected in K2EDTA tubes by collaborating institutions according to the institutions' own protocols. For TCRbeta analysis, collaborators shipped samples as frozen whole blood, isolated PBMCs, or DNA extracted from either of those sample types. The sequenced material came from peripheral blood. Recombination linked TRBV5-1 to TRBJ1-1, with no D gene named confidently. This sequence was found in a man aged 18-30 years with COVID-19, enrolled during active disease. In nucleotide form, the sequence is TGCGCCAGCAGCTTGTCGACACACAACACTGAAGCTTTCTTT. Its protein product is CASSLSTHNTEAFF.